These 18 T cell receptor beta chains originate from one sample sequenced in a study of CD8+CD57+ T cells in acquired aplastic anemia. Template material for TCR beta VDJ and CDR3 profiling consisted of genomic DNA. MiXCR, run by TCRdb on the reads, gives a single entry per CDR3 protein. The sample holds about 170,000 distinct CDR3 sequences, about 48% seen once. The sequencing sample was made of sorted CD4+, CD8+, or CD8+CD57+ T cells (not recorded which) from PBMCs. The receptors shown here come from a human donor in good health.

CDR3 in amino acids: CASTLGETSGSFWKQYF. The CDR3 nucleotides read TGCGCCAGCACCCTTGGAGAAACTAGCGGGAGCTTCTGGAAGCAGTACTTC. The rearrangement joins TRBV5-1 to TRBJ2-7; 11 bases match TRBD2. Germline trimming cut 6 bases from V and 8 bases from J; bases unmatched to any gene: 19. The germline V gene encodes CDR1 SGHRS and CDR2 YFSETQ. The CDR3 has 17 amino acids.

To note about this clonotype: A much bigger clone sits one base away, suggesting this may be a read error. V gene TRBV6-4 combines with J gene TRBJ2-1; 11 nucleotides align to TRBD1. In germline, CDR1 is MRHNA, CDR2 SNTAGT. There are 14 residues in the CDR3. V lost 5 bases and J lost 6; bases outside the gene matches: 3. The CDR3 here is CASSPGTGGNEQFF. The CDR3, as DNA: TGTGCCAGCAGTCCCGGGACAGGGGGCAATGAGCAGTTCTTC.

This clonotype was detected many times. The chain employs TRBV9 and TRBJ2-1; 7 nucleotides line up with TRBD1. The CDR3 runs 14 residues. The ends lost 4 bases at V and 5 bases at J; junction bases unmatched: 6. CDR1 is SGDLS, CDR2 YYNGEE, per germline. The chain's CDR3 is CASSKGDSHNEQFF. CDR3 in DNA: TGTGCCAGCAGCAAAGGGGACAGTCACAATGAGCAGTTCTTC. The variable domain in full, completed from reference TRBV9 and TRBJ2-1, reads DSGVTQTPKHLITATGQRVTLRCSPRSGDLSVYWYQQSLDQGLQFLIQYYNGEERAKGNILERFSAQQFPDLHSELNLSSLELGDSALYFCASSKGDSHNEQFFGPGTRLTVL.

This clonotype was found many times. The chain combines TRBV12-5 with TRBJ2-6; D uncertain. Germline CDR1 and CDR2: LGHNT and FRNRAP. Trimming removed 6 bases from V and 0 bases from J, with 12 bases in between. The CDR3 has 16 amino acids. The CDR3 region is CASGRVTISGANVLTF. The CDR3 DNA is TGTGCTAGTGGCCGGGTTACCATCTCTGGGGCCAACGTCCTGACTTTC. The full variable domain, in which reference TRBV12-5 and TRBJ2-6 provide the parts outside the CDR3, is DARVTQTPRHKVTEMGQEVTMRCQPILGHNTVFWYRQTMMQGLELLAYFRNRAPLDDSGMPKDRFSAEMPDATLATLKIQPSEPRDSAVYFCASGRVTISGANVLTFGAGSRLTVL.

The rearrangement uses TRBV25-1 and TRBJ1-6, with D possibly matching TRBD1 (6 bases). The germline CDR1 and CDR2 sequences are MGHDK and SYGVNS. Trimming left V 5 bases short and J 3 bases short, with 11 bases between. There are 15 residues in the CDR3. The CDR3 here is CASSRTENYNSPLHF. The DNA for the CDR3 is TGTGCCAGCAGTAGGACAGAGAACTATAATTCACCCCTCCACTTT.

This clonotype was counted at least ten times. The genes are TRBV7-8 and TRBJ2-7, with 7 bases aligning to TRBD2. The CDR3 spans 14 residues. Trimming cost V 2 bases and J 3 bases; bases outside gene matches: 4. Germline assignment: CDR1 SGHVS and CDR2 FQNEAQ. In DNA form, the CDR3 reads TGTGCCAGCAGCTTAAGCCTAGCGGACTACGAGCAGTACTTC. It yields the protein CASSLSLADYEQYF.

As concerns this clonotype: An end of the junction does not agree with germline; a read error may underlie this. The J gene is TRBJ1-1, the V gene TRBV24-1, with 8 positions matching TRBD1. This CDR3 spans 13 amino acids. The V gene's germline CDR1 is KGHDR and CDR2 SFDVKD. CDR3 coding DNA: TGCGCCACCAGCATCTCAGGGGGCGGCGGAGCTTCCTTT. Protein product: CATSISGGGGASF.

This clonotype was counted at least ten times. V is TRBV5-1 and J is TRBJ1-5; 9 bases agree with TRBD1. The CDR3 totals 14 residues. The germline gives CDR1 SGHRS, CDR2 YFSETQ. Losses at the gene ends were 3 bases for V and 9 bases for J; bases not matched to a gene: 7. The CDR3 DNA follows: TGCGCCAGCAGCTCCGGGACAGGGTCCGGGCCCCAGCATTTT. It specifies CASSSGTGSGPQHF.

The chain recombines TRBV15 with TRBJ1-6; 7 nucleotides line up with TRBD1. V lost 4 bases to trimming and J lost 5 bases; unmatched junction nucleotides: 5. This CDR3 contains 15 residues. CDR1 is LNHNV and CDR2 is YYDKDF in the germline V gene (reference sequence). The CDR3, as DNA: TGTGCCACCAGCAAACAGACAGGGCATAATTCACCCCTCCACTTT. Its protein is CATSKQTGHNSPLHF.

This clonotype occurred many times. This chain joins TRBV19 and TRBJ2-5; 11 nucleotides line up with TRBD2. V gave up 0 bases and J gave up 1 base; unmatched junction bases: 1. Germline CDR1 reads LNHDA; CDR2 reads SQIVND (reference sequence). The CDR3 runs to 16 residues. CDR3 loop: CASSIDSGRAQETQYF. The CDR3 bases are TGTGCCAGTAGTATAGATAGCGGGAGGGCCCAAGAGACCCAGTACTTC.

This clonotype was observed a handful of times. This sequence joins TRBV18 and TRBJ1-2; TRBD1 aligns across 9 bases. Germline-derived CDR1 and CDR2 are KGHSH and LQKENI. With 2 bases clipped from V and 2 bases from J, the junction kept 3 bases outside the gene matches. The CDR3 is 15 amino acids. The CDR3 nucleotides read TGTGCCAGCTCACCAGGGACAGGGAGGAACTATGGCTACACCTTC. Protein product: CASSPGTGRNYGYTF.

This clonotype was counted between two and nine times. One base away lies a much larger clone, so this may be a sequencing read error. The genes are TRBV11-1 and TRBJ2-7; D is possibly TRBD1 or TRBD2 (5 bases each). V was shortened by 4 bases and J by 2 bases, with 21 bases between the two germline ends. CDR3 length equals 17 residues. Germline CDR1 and CDR2: SGHAT and FQDESV (reference sequence). The CDR3 nucleotides read TGTGCCAGCAGCTCAGCGGAAAGTGGGACCCTAACCTACGAGCAGTACTTC. This sequence encodes CASSSAESGTLTYEQYF.

The chain is built from TRBV11-2 and TRBJ2-1, with 11 bases lining up with TRBD2. Germline CDR1 is SGHAT and CDR2 is FQNNGV. CDR3 size: 16 residues. J lost 7 bases, V lost 2 bases, and 7 bases had no gene match. The CDR3 sequence is CASSLRYLAGGNEQFF. The CDR3 nucleotides are TGTGCCAGCAGCTTAAGATATCTAGCGGGGGGAAATGAGCAGTTCTTC.

The rearrangement uses TRBV6-4 and TRBJ2-1, with TRBD1 as a possible D gene (5 bases). V was shortened by 7 bases and J by 5 bases, with 15 bases between the two germline ends. The germline CDR1 and CDR2 sequences are MRHNA and SNTAGT. CDR3 length equals 14 residues. CDR3 protein: CASMCTGLDNEQFF. The CDR3 DNA follows: TGTGCCAGCATGTGTACAGGCCTTGACAATGAGCAGTTCTTC.

The V call is TRBV10-3, the J call TRBJ1-2; TRBD1 matches at 9 bases. The V segment lost 4 bases and the J segment 6 bases; nucleotides outside the gene matches: 3. This CDR3 is built from 13 residues. Germline-derived CDR1 and CDR2 are ENHRY and SYGVKD. This chain's CDR3 is CAISGTGGNGYTF. The CDR3 DNA sequence: TGTGCCATCAGTGGTACAGGGGGCAATGGCTACACCTTC.

A single count supports this clonotype. The V and J genes are TRBV5-1 and TRBJ2-7, with D tentatively TRBD2 (5 bases). The CDR3 spans 11 residues. Per germline, CDR1 SGHRS and CDR2 YFSETQ. V shed 5 bases and J shed 4 bases, with 7 bases lying between them. The CDR3 is CASREEYEQYF. The CDR3 DNA sequence: TGCGCCAGCAGGGAGGAGTACGAGCAGTACTTC.

Points on this clonotype: The conserved phenylalanine or tryptophan is not found at the CDR3 terminus, so this likely reflects a read error. The genes are TRBV2 and TRBJ1-3; D is undetermined. V was pared by 10 bases and J by 0 bases, with 10 bases between. The CDR3 sequence is 13 residues long. Per the germline V gene, CDR1 is SNHLY and CDR2 is FYNNEI. The CDR3 loop is CATAFSSGNTIYS. DNA of the CDR3: TGTGCCACCGCGTTTTCCTCTGGAAACACCATATATTCT.

The chain joins TRBV19 to TRBJ1-5; 7 nucleotides align to TRBD1. Germline V gene sequence: CDR1 LNHDA, CDR2 SQIVND (reference sequence). With V trimmed by 5 bases and J by 2 bases, 6 bases remained unmatched. The CDR3 contains 15 residues. The CDR3 region has the DNA TGTGCCAGTAGTTGGCAGGGGGTAGGCAATCAGCCCCAGCATTTT. It is translated as CASSWQGVGNQPQHF.